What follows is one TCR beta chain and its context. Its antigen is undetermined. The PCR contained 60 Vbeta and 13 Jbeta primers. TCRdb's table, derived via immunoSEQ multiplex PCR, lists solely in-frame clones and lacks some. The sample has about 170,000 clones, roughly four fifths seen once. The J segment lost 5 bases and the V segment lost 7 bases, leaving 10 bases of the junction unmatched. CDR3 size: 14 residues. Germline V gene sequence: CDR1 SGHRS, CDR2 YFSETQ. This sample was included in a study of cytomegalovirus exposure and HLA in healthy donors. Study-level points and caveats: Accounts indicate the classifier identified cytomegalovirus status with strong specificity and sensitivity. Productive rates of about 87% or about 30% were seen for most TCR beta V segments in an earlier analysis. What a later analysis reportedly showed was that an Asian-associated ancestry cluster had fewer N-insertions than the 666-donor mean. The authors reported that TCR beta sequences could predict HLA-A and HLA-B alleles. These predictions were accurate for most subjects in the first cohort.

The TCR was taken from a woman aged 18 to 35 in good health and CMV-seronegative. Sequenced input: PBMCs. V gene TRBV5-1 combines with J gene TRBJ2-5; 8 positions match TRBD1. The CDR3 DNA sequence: TGCGCCAGCCGCGACAGGGGAGATTGGGAGACCCAGTACTTC. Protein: CASRDRGDWETQYF.